The 27 T cell receptor beta chains given below trace back to one sample, sequenced in a study of blood T cell repertoires in COVID-19. The repertoire was sequenced with immunoSEQ multiplex PCR; TCRdb's copy has only in-frame clones and lacks some. The data show about 100,000 clones, more than 90% seen once. The sequenced material came from peripheral blood. Every receptor here comes from a man between 70 and 80 years old with acute or convalescent COVID-19.

This chain links TRBV21-1 with TRBJ2-1; the D call TRBD1 from the table was never checked on the DNA. TRBV21-1 is termed a pseudogene. This CDR3 has 16 residues. The CDR3 spells CASSQMGQGPYNEQFF. In DNA, the CDR3 is TGTGCCAGCAGCCAAATGGGACAGGGGCCCTACAATGAGCAGTTCTTC.

The genes are TRBV3-1 (or the pseudogene TRBV3-2) and TRBJ2-4, with a weak D call TRBD1 (5 bases). Germline V lookup: CDR1 LGHDT, CDR2 YNNKEL (reference sequence). The CDR3 runs 18 residues. Trimming removed 0 bases from V and 0 bases from J, with 15 bases in between. CDR3 nucleotides: TGTGCCAGCAGCCAAGATGAACTGGGGCTGCTAGCCAAAAACATTCAGTACTTC. Residues: CASSQDELGLLAKNIQYF.

The chain combines TRBV6-2 or TRBV6-3 with TRBJ1-2; D call uncertain. Germline lookup yields CDR1 MNHEY and CDR2 SVGEGT. V was cut by 0 bases and J by 10 bases, with 6 bases left in between. This CDR3 is built from 11 residues. CDR3: CASSYSGSYTF. CDR3 sequence (DNA): TGTGCCAGCAGTTACTCTGGCTCCTACACCTTC.

The chain combines TRBV7-2 with TRBJ1-1; D might be TRBD1 (6 bases). The CDR3 sequence is 13 residues long. Germline V CDR1 and CDR2: SGHTA, FQGNSA. V was cut by 8 bases and J by 5 bases, with 15 bases left in between. CDR3 coding DNA: TGTGCCAGCGTCAGGGGCGCGAGGACTGAAGCTTTCTTT. Its translation is CASVRGARTEAFF.

The genes are TRBV9 and TRBJ1-4; the D gene is possibly TRBD1 (6 bases). Germline-derived CDR1 and CDR2 are SGDLS and YYNGEE. V shed 3 bases and J shed 7 bases, with 13 bases lying between them. The CDR3 is 14 amino acids. This CDR3 is CASSGIGGPEKLFF. CDR3 in DNA: TGTGCCAGCAGCGGAATTGGGGGCCCTGAAAAACTGTTTTTT.

The rearrangement uses TRBV9 and TRBJ1-1, with D unclear. The V end lost 4 bases, the J end lost 3 bases, and 10 bases lay between the germline ends. This CDR3 has 13 amino acids. Germline CDR1 SGDLS, CDR2 YYNGEE. CDR3 nucleotide sequence: TGTGCCAGCAGCTTCCAGTTCTACACTGAAGCTTTCTTT. Translated, it gives CASSFQFYTEAFF.

This clone appeared a single time. The rearrangement links TRBV15 to TRBJ1-2; TRBD1 matches 12 bases. The CDR3 runs to 15 residues. Germline CDR1 is LNHNV and CDR2 is YYDKDF (reference sequence). J gave up 7 bases and V 0 bases, and 3 bases lay outside the gene matches. For the CDR3, the DNA is TGTGCCACCAGCAGAGACCGGGACAGGGGGCTTGGCTACACCTTC. This codes for CATSRDRDRGLGYTF.

The chain links TRBV5-1 to TRBJ2-2; D gene ambiguous. Germline V gene lookup returns CDR1 SGHRS and CDR2 YFSETQ. The length of the CDR3 is 16 residues. V lost 3 bases and J lost 0, with 12 bases in between. The CDR3 here is CASSWMTVANTGELFF. In nucleotides, the CDR3 is TGCGCCAGCAGCTGGATGACTGTAGCGAACACCGGGGAGCTGTTTTTT.

This clone was seen a single time. The chain couples TRBV5-1 to TRBJ2-1, with 15 bases that match TRBD2. V lost 0 bases and J lost 0; bases outside the gene matches: 7. Germline loops: CDR1 SGHRS, CDR2 YFSETQ. CDR3 length: 20 residues. The CDR3 region has the DNA TGCGCCAGCAGCTTGGATCCGGGACTAGCGGGAGGCCGCTCCTACAATGAGCAGTTCTTC. Amino acid sequence: CASSLDPGLAGGRSYNEQFF. The complete variable domain, with remaining parts taken from reference TRBV5-1 and TRBJ2-1, reads KAGVTQTPRYLIKTRGQQVTLSCSPISGHRSVSWYQQTPGQGLQFLFEYFSETQRNKGNFPGRFSGRQFSNSRSEMNVSTLELGDSALYLCASSLDPGLAGGRSYNEQFFGPGTRLTVL.

The V gene is TRBV24-1, the J gene TRBJ2-2; perhaps TRBD1 as D (5 bases). CDR1 is KGHDR and CDR2 is SFDVKD in the germline V gene. CDR3 length: 12 residues. V was trimmed by 5 bases and J by 8 bases, leaving 8 bases between them. The CDR3 protein is CATSARTGELFF. The CDR3 bases are TGTGCCACCAGTGCCAGGACAGGGGAGCTGTTTTTT.

The chain joins TRBV29-1 to TRBJ2-2, with 8 bases aligning to TRBD1. The CDR3 loop spans 15 amino acids. Per germline, CDR1 SQVTM and CDR2 ANQGSEA. After removal of 5 bases from V and 4 bases from J, the junction contained 9 bases not matched to a gene. CDR3 coding DNA: TGCAGCGTTAGAACAGGGGGTAGCGTCACCGGGGAGCTGTTTTTT. Its translation: CSVRTGGSVTGELFF.

The rearrangement uses TRBV29-1 and TRBJ2-1; possibly TRBD1 for D (5 bases). This CDR3 comprises 15 residues. The V gene's germline CDR1 is SQVTM and CDR2 ANQGSEA. V dropped 1 base and J dropped 13 bases, with 23 bases sitting between them. In nucleotides, the CDR3 is TGCAGCGTTGAAGGGGGTTGGCTAGGGGAAGAGCTACAGTTCTTC. This codes for CSVEGGWLGEELQFF.

The sample holds a few counts of this clone. The V call is TRBV29-1, the J call TRBJ1-2; the D gene is possibly TRBD1 (5 bases). V was shortened by 2 bases and J by 1 base, with 5 bases between the two germline ends. The V gene's germline CDR1 is SQVTM and CDR2 ANQGSEA. The CDR3 has 12 amino acids. The CDR3 here is CSVEQGNYGYTF. Here the CDR3 DNA reads TGCAGCGTTGAACAGGGTAACTATGGCTACACCTTC.

The chain employs TRBV10-2 and TRBJ1-3; perhaps TRBD1 as D (5 bases). The CDR3 contains 13 residues. CDR1 WSHSY and CDR2 SAAADI come from the germline V gene. Trimming removed 9 bases from V and 3 bases from J, with 12 bases in between. Written as DNA, the CDR3 is TGCGCCAGGGGGGGTGAGGGTGGAAACACCATATATTTT. Its protein product is CARGGEGGNTIYF.

The gene calls are TRBV7-9 and TRBJ1-5; D is unresolved. Germline V gives CDR1 SEHNR, CDR2 FQNEAQ (reference sequence). The V and J ends lost 1 base and 8 bases respectively, with 6 bases between them. The CDR3 runs 12 residues. In nucleotides, the CDR3 is TGTGCCAGCAGCTTAGTCGGGGAGCCCCAGCATTTT. The encoded protein is CASSLVGEPQHF. The variable domain in full, completed from reference TRBV7-9 and TRBJ1-5, reads DTGVSQNPRHKITKRGQNVTFRCDPISEHNRLYWYRQTLGQGPEFLTYFQNEAQLEKSRLLSDRFSAERPKGSFSTLEIQRTEQGDSAMYLCASSLVGEPQHFGDGTRLSIL.

The J gene is TRBJ2-7, the V gene TRBV2, with 8 nucleotides matching TRBD1. This CDR3 region has 14 residues. The V and J ends lost 4 bases and 4 bases, in that order; junction bases with no gene match: 6. Germline V CDR1 and CDR2: SNHLY, FYNNEI. For the CDR3, the DNA is TGTGCCAGCAGTGGACAGGGGAGCAGGTACGAGCAGTACTTC. Translation gives CASSGQGSRYEQYF.

The chain employs TRBV7-9 and TRBJ2-5; 8 bases line up with TRBD2. Losses at the gene ends were 3 bases for V and 12 bases for J; bases not matched to a gene: 12. The CDR3 length is 14 residues. Germline V gene data show CDR1 as SEHNR and CDR2 as FQNEAQ (reference sequence). CDR3 bases: TGTGCCAGCAGCTTCCCGGACCGGTGGACTAGCAAGTACTTC. Residues: CASSFPDRWTSKYF. Supplemented by reference TRBV7-9 and TRBJ2-5, the full variable domain reads DTGVSQNPRHKITKRGQNVTFRCDPISEHNRLYWYRQTLGQGPEFLTYFQNEAQLEKSRLLSDRFSAERPKGSFSTLEIQRTEQGDSAMYLCASSFPDRWTSKYFGPGTRLLVL.

The chain employs TRBV7-2 and TRBJ2-7, with D unresolved. The CDR3 covers 15 residues. The V gene's germline CDR1 is SGHTA and CDR2 FQGNSA. The ends were cut back, 4 bases at V and 4 bases at J, with 17 bases in the middle. The CDR3: CASSSTPLDTYEQYF. As DNA, the CDR3 is TGTGCCAGCAGCTCCACCCCTCTTGACACATACGAGCAGTACTTC.

In its sample, this clone was seen once. The rearrangement joins TRBV14 to TRBJ2-7; tentatively, D is TRBD2 (6 bases). The CDR3 covers 14 residues. Trimming pared 3 bases from V and 3 bases from J, leaving 12 bases between. CDR1 and CDR2 (germline): SGHDN, FVKESK. The CDR3 DNA sequence: TGTGCCAGCAGCCACTCCGGACTAAACTACGAGCAGTACTTC. This encodes CASSHSGLNYEQYF.

The chain employs TRBV5-1 and TRBJ2-1, with 10 bases lining up with TRBD2. The germline V gene encodes CDR1 SGHRS and CDR2 YFSETQ. Trimming at V came to 6 bases and at J to 6 bases, leaving 9 bases not matched to a gene. The CDR3 sequence is 15 residues long. CDR3 region: CASTELAGTSNEQFF. DNA of the CDR3: TGCGCCAGCACCGAACTAGCGGGGACAAGCAATGAGCAGTTCTTC.

This clone was detected only a few times. V usage is TRBV10-3 and J usage is TRBJ1-6; D possibly corresponds to TRBD1 (5 bases). From germline, CDR1 is ENHRY and CDR2 SYGVKD. CDR3 size: 14 residues. Trimming removed 6 bases from V and 5 bases from J, with 11 bases in between. Here the CDR3 reads CAIRGGQHNSPLHF. In DNA form, the CDR3 reads TGTGCCATCAGGGGTGGACAACATAATTCACCCCTCCACTTT.

The V and J genes are TRBV9 and TRBJ1-3, with 8 bases lining up with TRBD1. Germline V gene sequence: CDR1 SGDLS, CDR2 YYNGEE. The trim removed 3 bases at V and 4 bases at J, leaving 9 bases unmatched. The CDR3 is made up of 16 amino acids. The chain's CDR3 is CASSAGQGGFGNTIYF. CDR3 sequence (DNA): TGTGCCAGCAGCGCCGGACAGGGAGGGTTCGGAAACACCATATATTTT. The variable domain in full, completed from reference TRBV9 and TRBJ1-3, reads DSGVTQTPKHLITATGQRVTLRCSPRSGDLSVYWYQQSLDQGLQFLIQYYNGEERAKGNILERFSAQQFPDLHSELNLSSLELGDSALYFCASSAGQGGFGNTIYFGEGSWLTVV.

V gene TRBV28 combines with J gene TRBJ2-7; 8 positions match TRBD2. The CDR3 runs 15 residues. The V segment lost 2 bases and the J segment 4 bases; nucleotides outside the gene matches: 7. Germline V gene lookup returns CDR1 MDHEN and CDR2 SYDVKM. The DNA of the CDR3 is TGTGCCAGCAGTTTAGGAGGGACTAGACATTACGAGCAGTACTTC. It codes for CASSLGGTRHYEQYF.

The chain combines TRBV29-1 with TRBJ1-2; weak D call: TRBD1 (6 bases). Trimming stripped 7 bases from V and 3 bases from J, with 15 bases between. Germline CDR1 reads SQVTM; CDR2 reads ANQGSEA. The CDR3 extends over 13 amino acids. The CDR3 here is CSALAGAYYGYTF. The CDR3, as DNA: TGCAGCGCCTTGGCGGGGGCGTACTATGGCTACACCTTC.

V usage is TRBV21-1 and J usage is TRBJ2-7; no check of the table's D call, TRBD1, against the DNA was made. TRBV21-1 represents a pseudogene. The CDR3 length is 14 residues. The CDR3 sequence: CASSKVVSSYEQYF. CDR3 nucleotide sequence: TGTGCCAGCAGCAAAGTGGTCAGTTCCTACGAGCAGTACTTC.

The chain employs TRBV18 and TRBJ1-2; the match to TRBD1 covers 11 bases. From germline, CDR1 is KGHSH and CDR2 LQKENI. The trim removed 6 bases at V and 4 bases at J, leaving 1 base unmatched. The CDR3 covers 13 residues. The CDR3, as DNA: TGTGCCAGCTCCGGGACAGGGGGCTATGGCTACACCTTC. Protein product: CASSGTGGYGYTF.

This sequence joins TRBV6-6 and TRBJ1-5; tentative D call: TRBD1 (5 bases). Trimming took off 6 bases at V and 3 bases at J, with 12 bases between the two ends. Germline loops: CDR1 MNHNY, CDR2 SVGAGI (reference sequence). CDR3 size: 14 residues. This CDR3 reads CASSRDSLNQPQHF. The CDR3 bases are TGTGCCAGCAGCCGCGACAGCCTCAATCAGCCCCAGCATTTT.